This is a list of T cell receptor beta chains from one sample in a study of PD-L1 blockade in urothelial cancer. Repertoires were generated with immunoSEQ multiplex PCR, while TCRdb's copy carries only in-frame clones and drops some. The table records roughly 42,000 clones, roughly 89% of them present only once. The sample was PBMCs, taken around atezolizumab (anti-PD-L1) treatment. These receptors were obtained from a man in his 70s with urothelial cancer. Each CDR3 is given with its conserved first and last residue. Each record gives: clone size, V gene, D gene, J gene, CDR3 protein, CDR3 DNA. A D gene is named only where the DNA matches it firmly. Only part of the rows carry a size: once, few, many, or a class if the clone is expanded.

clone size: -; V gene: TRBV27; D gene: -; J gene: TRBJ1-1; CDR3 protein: CASSLLPGWGGRNTEAFF; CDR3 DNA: TGTGCCAGCAGTCTCCTCCCTGGATGGGGAGGGAGGAACACTGAAGCTTTCTTT
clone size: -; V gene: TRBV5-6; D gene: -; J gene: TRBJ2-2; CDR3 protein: CASSLGGVRTGELFF; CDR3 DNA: TGTGCCAGCAGCTTAGGTGGAGTGCGCACCGGGGAGCTGTTTTTT
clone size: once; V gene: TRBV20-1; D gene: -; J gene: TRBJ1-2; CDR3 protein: CSAARDGYTF; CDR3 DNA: TGCAGTGCTGCCAGGGATGGCTACACCTTC
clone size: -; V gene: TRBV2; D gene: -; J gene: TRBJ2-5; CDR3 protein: CASSTGLQETQYF; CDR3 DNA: TGTGCCAGCAGTACAGGTCTCCAAGAGACCCAGTACTTC
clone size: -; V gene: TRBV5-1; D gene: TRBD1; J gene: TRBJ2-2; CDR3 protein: CASTPLVGTGNTGELFF; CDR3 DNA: TGCGCCAGCACCCCCCTGGTAGGGACAGGCAACACCGGGGAGCTGTTTTTT
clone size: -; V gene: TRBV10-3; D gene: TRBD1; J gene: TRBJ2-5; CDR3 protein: CAISGTGGRETQYF; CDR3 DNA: TGTGCCATCAGTGGGACAGGGGGCCGAGAGACCCAGTACTTC
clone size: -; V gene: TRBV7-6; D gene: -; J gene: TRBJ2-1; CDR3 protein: CASSLVGDNEQFF; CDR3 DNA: TGTGCCAGCAGCTTAGTAGGGGACAATGAGCAGTTCTTC
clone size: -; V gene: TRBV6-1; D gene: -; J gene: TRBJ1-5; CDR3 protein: CASSELFGNQPQHF; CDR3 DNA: TGTGCCAGCAGTGAACTTTTTGGCAATCAGCCCCAGCATTTT
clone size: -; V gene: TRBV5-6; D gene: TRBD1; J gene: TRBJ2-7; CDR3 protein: CASSLAPGQFTYEQYF; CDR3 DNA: TGTGCCAGCAGCTTAGCGCCGGGACAGTTCACCTACGAGCAGTACTTC
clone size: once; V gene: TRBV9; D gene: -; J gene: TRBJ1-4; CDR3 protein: CASSEWGEANEKLFF; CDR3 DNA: TGTGCCAGCAGCGAGTGGGGGGAGGCTAATGAAAAACTGTTTTTT
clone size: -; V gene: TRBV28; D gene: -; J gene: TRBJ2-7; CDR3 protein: CASRPPGSASYEQYF; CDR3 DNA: TGTGCCAGCAGGCCCCCAGGCTCCGCATCCTACGAGCAGTACTTC
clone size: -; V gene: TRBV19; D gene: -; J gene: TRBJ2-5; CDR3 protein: CASSIPGDPSGETQYF; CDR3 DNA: TGTGCCAGTAGTATTCCGGGAGATCCCTCGGGGGAGACCCAGTACTTC
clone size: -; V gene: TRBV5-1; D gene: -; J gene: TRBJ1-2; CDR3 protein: CASSDSPDNYGYTF; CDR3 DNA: TGCGCCAGCAGCGACAGCCCTGATAACTATGGCTACACCTTC
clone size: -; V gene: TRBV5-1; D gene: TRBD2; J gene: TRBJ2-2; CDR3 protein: CASSLTGGPAGELFF; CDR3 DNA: TGCGCCAGCAGCTTGACGGGAGGGCCGGCCGGGGAGCTGTTTTTT
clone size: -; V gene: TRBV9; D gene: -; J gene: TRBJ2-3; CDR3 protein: CASSVRSESTDTQYF; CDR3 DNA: TGTGCCAGCAGCGTACGGAGCGAGAGCACAGATACGCAGTATTTT
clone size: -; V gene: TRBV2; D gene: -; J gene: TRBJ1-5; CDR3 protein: CASSEGGVGNQPQHF; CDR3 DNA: TGTGCCAGCAGTGAAGGGGGGGTTGGCAATCAGCCCCAGCATTTT
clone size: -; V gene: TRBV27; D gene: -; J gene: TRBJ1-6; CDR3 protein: CASGNRPQSPLHF; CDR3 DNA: TGTGCCAGCGGCAACAGGCCCCAGTCACCCCTCCACTTT
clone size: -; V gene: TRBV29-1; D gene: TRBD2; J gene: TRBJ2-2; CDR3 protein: CSAEVGGRSISTGELFF; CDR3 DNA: TGCAGCGCCGAAGTGGGAGGGCGGTCGATTTCGACCGGGGAGCTGTTTTTT
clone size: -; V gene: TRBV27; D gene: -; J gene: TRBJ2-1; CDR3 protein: CASSSGLADRYNEQFF; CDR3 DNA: TGTGCCAGCAGTTCCGGGCTAGCGGACAGATACAATGAGCAGTTCTTC
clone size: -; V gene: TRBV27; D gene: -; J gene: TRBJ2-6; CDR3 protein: CASSNRVIGANVLTF; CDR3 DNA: TGTGCCAGCAGCAACAGGGTAATAGGGGCCAACGTCCTGACTTTC
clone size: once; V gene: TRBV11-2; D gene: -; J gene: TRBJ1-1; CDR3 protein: CASSPTPNRAFF; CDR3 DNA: TGTGCCAGCAGCCCCACCCCTAATCGAGCTTTCTTT
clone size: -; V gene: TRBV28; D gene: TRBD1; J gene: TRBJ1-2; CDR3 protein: CASSKTGAYGYTF; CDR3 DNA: TGTGCCAGCAGTAAGACAGGGGCCTATGGCTACACCTTC
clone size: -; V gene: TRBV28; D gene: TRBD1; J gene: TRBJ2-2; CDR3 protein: CASTPQAGGPLMGTGELFF; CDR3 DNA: TGTGCCAGCACGCCCCAGGCAGGGGGCCCCCTAATGGGCACCGGGGAGCTGTTTTTT
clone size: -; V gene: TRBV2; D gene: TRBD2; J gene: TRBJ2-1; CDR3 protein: CASSGQLAGVGNEQFF; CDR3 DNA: TGTGCCAGCAGTGGGCAACTAGCGGGAGTCGGCAATGAGCAGTTCTTC